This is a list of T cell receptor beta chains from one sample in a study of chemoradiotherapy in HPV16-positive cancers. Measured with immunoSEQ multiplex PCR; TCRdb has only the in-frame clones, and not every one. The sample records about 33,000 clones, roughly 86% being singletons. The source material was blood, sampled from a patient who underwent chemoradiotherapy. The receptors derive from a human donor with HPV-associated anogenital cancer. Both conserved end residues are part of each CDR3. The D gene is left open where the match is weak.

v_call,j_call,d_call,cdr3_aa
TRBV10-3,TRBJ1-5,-,CAISGTDQPQHF
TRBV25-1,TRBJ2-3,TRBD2,CASSTRTSGGTDTQYF
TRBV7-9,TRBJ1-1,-,CASSFPTRGFYLNTEAFF
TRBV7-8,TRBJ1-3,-,CASSLVGQGNTIYF
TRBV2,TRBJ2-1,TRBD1,CASSSLLPGGKDEQFF
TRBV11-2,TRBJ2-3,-,CASSYTGADTQYF
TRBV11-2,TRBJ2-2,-,CASSLDQASGELFF
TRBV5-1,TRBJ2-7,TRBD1,CASQGVTNEQYF
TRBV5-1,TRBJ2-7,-,CASSLVGTDEQYF
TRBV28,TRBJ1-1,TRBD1,CASSAQGSGNTEAFF
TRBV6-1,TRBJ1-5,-,CASSDSDNQPQHF
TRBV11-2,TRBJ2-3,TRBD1,CASSPQTGKPDTQYF
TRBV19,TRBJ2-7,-,CASSAYRGGYEQYF
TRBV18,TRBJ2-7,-,CAGGRGSYEQYF
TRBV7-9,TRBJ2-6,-,CASSSGGSSGANVLTF